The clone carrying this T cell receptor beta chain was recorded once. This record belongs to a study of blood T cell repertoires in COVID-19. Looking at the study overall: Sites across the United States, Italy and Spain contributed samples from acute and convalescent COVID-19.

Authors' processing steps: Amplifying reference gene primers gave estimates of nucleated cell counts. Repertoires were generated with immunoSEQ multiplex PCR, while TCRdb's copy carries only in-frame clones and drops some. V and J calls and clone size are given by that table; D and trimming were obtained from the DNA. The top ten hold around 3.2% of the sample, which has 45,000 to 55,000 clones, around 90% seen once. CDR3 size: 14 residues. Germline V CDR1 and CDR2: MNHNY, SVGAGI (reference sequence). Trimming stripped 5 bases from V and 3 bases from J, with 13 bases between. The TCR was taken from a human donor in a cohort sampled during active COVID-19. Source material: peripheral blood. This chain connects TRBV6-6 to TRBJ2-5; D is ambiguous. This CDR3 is CASSRSGREETQYF. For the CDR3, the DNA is TGTGCCAGCAGTCGATCCGGCCGGGAAGAGACCCAGTACTTC.